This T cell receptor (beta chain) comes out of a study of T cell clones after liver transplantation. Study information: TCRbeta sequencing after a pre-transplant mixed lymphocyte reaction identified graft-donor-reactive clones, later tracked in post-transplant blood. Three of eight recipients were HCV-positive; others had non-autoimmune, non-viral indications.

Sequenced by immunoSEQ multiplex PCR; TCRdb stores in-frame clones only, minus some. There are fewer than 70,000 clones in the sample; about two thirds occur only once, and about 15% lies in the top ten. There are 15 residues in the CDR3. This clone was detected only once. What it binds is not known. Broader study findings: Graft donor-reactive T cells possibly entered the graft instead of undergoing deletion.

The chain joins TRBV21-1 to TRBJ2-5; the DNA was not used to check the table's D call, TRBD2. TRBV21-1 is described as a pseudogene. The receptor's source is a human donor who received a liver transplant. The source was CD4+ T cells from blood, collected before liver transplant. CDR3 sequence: CASSAMLRRRKTQYF. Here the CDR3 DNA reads TGTGCCAGCAGCGCCATGCTTCGTAGGCGGAAGACCCAGTACTTC.